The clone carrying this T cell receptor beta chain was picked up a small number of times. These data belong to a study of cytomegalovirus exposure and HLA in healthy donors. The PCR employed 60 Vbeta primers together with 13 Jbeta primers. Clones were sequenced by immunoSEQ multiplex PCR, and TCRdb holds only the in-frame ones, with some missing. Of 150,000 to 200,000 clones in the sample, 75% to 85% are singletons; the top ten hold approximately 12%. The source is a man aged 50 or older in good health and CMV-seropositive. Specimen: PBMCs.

CDR3 nucleotides: TGTGCCAGCAGCTTGCGGGGTTTGGATGGCTACACCTTC. This translates into CASSLRGLDGYTF. The chain uses TRBV13 and TRBJ1-2; no clear D gene. CDR1 is PRHDT and CDR2 is FYEKMQ in the germline V gene (reference sequence). V was trimmed by 3 bases and J by 6 bases, leaving 11 bases between them. The CDR3 runs to 13 residues.